This TCR beta chain was sequenced in a study of PD-1 blockade in mismatch repair-deficient tumors. The wider study: All were previously treated, progressing patients with 12 mismatch repair-deficient cancer types.

Only a few counts were recorded for this clone. The target antigen is unknown. Study-wide points: Tumor-resident clones, often undetectable pretreatment in blood, expanded then contracted after pembrolizumab.

TCRs were sequenced from a few patients responding to pembrolizumab. The table came from immunoSEQ multiplex PCR; TCRdb's copy has only in-frame clones and leaves some out. The repertoire holds approximately 130,000 clones, with roughly nine tenths as singletons. This TCR was sampled from an adult with mismatch repair-deficient cancer. Material: peripheral blood, obtained 44 weeks after starting pembrolizumab.

The CDR3 region has the DNA TGTGCCAGCAAAGGTGCCCTTGAAGCTTTCTTT. Translated: CASKGALEAFF. V is TRBV11-3 and J is TRBJ1-1; D is unclear. The V and J ends lost 7 bases and 7 bases respectively, with 10 bases between them. The length of the CDR3 is 11 residues. CDR1 is SGHNT and CDR2 is YENEEA in the germline V gene.